Presented here are 26 T cell receptor beta chains from one specimen sequenced in a study of siplizumab effects on memory and regulatory T cells. Profiling relied on immunoSEQ multiplex PCR, and the TCRdb table lists in-frame clones only, not all of them. The sample shows around 83,000 clones, just under 90% of them seen only once. Sequencing used CD4+ T cells sorted from blood. The receptors originated from a human donor in good health.

The V and J genes are TRBV4-1 and TRBJ2-5; 7 bases map to TRBD1. CDR1 is MGHRA, CDR2 YSYEKL, per germline. This CDR3 is 15 amino acids long. Unmatched junction bases numbered 4, after V lost 3 bases and J lost 0 bases. CDR3 loop: CASSHGDRDQETQYF. The CDR3 region has the DNA TGCGCCAGCAGCCACGGAGACAGGGACCAAGAGACCCAGTACTTC.

As concerns this clone: The same CDR3 also results from other DNA sequences found in this sample. The V call is TRBV6-5, the J call TRBJ2-7; D perhaps matches TRBD2 (6 bases). V lost 8 bases, J lost 2 bases, and 13 bases lay in between. Looked up from germline, CDR1 is MNHEY and CDR2 is SVGAGI. The CDR3 totals 13 residues. CDR3: CASRAGGPYEQYF. The CDR3 region has the DNA TGTGCCAGCCGAGCGGGCGGACCCTACGAGCAGTACTTC.

V is TRBV18 and J is TRBJ1-2; tentative D call: TRBD1 (5 bases). CDR3 length: 14 residues. Germline V gene lookup returns CDR1 KGHSH and CDR2 LQKENI. The V end lost 6 bases, the J end lost 7 bases, and 18 bases lay between the germline ends. CDR3 in DNA: TGTGCCAGCTCTCTCGCTGTTACAGGAGGTGGCTACACCTTC. Encoded protein: CASSLAVTGGGYTF.

The rearrangement joins TRBV28 to TRBJ1-2; D is unclear. V lost 6 bases to trimming and J lost 1 base, with 6 bases between them. Germline CDR1 MDHEN, CDR2 SYDVKM. CDR3 length: 12 amino acids. The CDR3, as DNA: TGTGCCAGCAGGAGGGATAACTATGGCTACACCTTC. Amino acids: CASRRDNYGYTF.

The chain couples TRBV29-1 to TRBJ2-7; no reliable D call. CDR3 size: 11 residues. In germline, CDR1 is SQVTM, CDR2 ANQGSEA. Trimming stripped 6 bases from V and 1 base from J, with 7 bases between. This CDR3 is CSVDISYEQYF. CDR3 DNA: TGCAGCGTCGATATATCCTACGAGCAGTACTTC.

The J gene is TRBJ2-5, the V gene TRBV5-1; 12 bases fit TRBD1. After removal of 0 bases from V and 4 bases from J, the junction contained 4 bases not matched to a gene. In germline, CDR1 is SGHRS, CDR2 YFSETQ. The CDR3 has 16 amino acids. CDR3 protein: CASSLGGQGAGETQYF. In DNA form, the CDR3 reads TGCGCCAGCAGCTTGGGGGGACAGGGGGCTGGAGAGACCCAGTACTTC.

This chain connects TRBV12-5 to TRBJ1-3; a possible D gene is TRBD1 (5 bases). This CDR3 spans 16 amino acids. The V gene's germline CDR1 is LGHNT and CDR2 FRNRAP. Trimming shortened V by 0 bases and J by 3 bases, and 12 bases separated the two germline ends. The CDR3, as DNA: TGTGCTAGTGGTTTGGTTCTCGGGAGGGGTGGAAACACCATATATTTT. This encodes CASGLVLGRGGNTIYF.

This chain links TRBV11-3 with TRBJ2-7; 9 bases align to TRBD1. The CDR3 length is 15 residues. Germline V gene sequence: CDR1 SGHNT, CDR2 YENEEA. The trim removed 6 bases at V and 5 bases at J, leaving 11 bases unmatched. Written as DNA, the CDR3 is TGTGCCAGCAGGCTAAGCACAGGGGGCTTCCACGAGCAGTACTTC. Residues: CASRLSTGGFHEQYF.

V and J are TRBV28 and TRBJ2-5; D gene uncertain. The germline CDR1 and CDR2 sequences are MDHEN and SYDVKM. V gave up 2 bases and J gave up 4 bases, with 2 bases separating them. This CDR3 has 11 amino acids. The CDR3 region has the DNA TGTGCCAGCAGTTTACGAGAGACCCAGTACTTC. Translating gives CASSLRETQYF.

Concerning this clone itself: A read error may produce the germline difference seen at one junction end. The chain has TRBV29-1 and TRBJ2-1, with a weak D call TRBD1 (6 bases). Germline CDR1 SQVTM, CDR2 ANQGSEA. The CDR3 is 14 residues long. The CDR3 sequence: CSVLNRDTYNGQFF. Here the CDR3 DNA reads TGCAGCGTCCTAAACAGGGATACCTACAATGGGCAGTTCTTC.

V gene TRBV6-5 combines with J gene TRBJ2-7, with 7 bases that match TRBD2. With V trimmed by 6 bases and J by 2 bases, 4 bases remained unmatched. Germline V CDR1 and CDR2: MNHEY, SVGAGI. The CDR3 spans 13 residues. CDR3 coding DNA: TGTGCCAGCAGACGTACTAGCGCCTACGAGCAGTACTTC. Encoded protein: CASRRTSAYEQYF.

J is TRBJ2-7 and V is TRBV5-6, with D uncertain. CDR1 is SGHDT and CDR2 is YYEEEE in the germline V gene. V dropped 3 bases and J dropped 0 bases, with 13 bases sitting between them. CDR3 length: 15 residues. CDR3 nucleotides: TGTGCCAGCAGCTCCACAAGGACGATCTCCTACGAGCAGTACTTC. It specifies CASSSTRTISYEQYF.

The chain combines TRBV7-6 with TRBJ1-3; 7 bases match TRBD1. Germline-derived CDR1 and CDR2 are SGHVS and FNYEAQ. This CDR3 has 14 residues. V shed 6 bases and J 4 bases; nucleotides not matched to a gene: 6. CDR3 nucleotide sequence: TGTGCCAGCAGTGACAGGGTCTCCGGAAACACCATATATTTT. It codes for CASSDRVSGNTIYF.

The chain links TRBV11-3 to TRBJ2-5; 11 bases line up with TRBD1. This CDR3 is 16 amino acids long. CDR1 is SGHNT and CDR2 is YENEEA in the germline V gene. Germline trimming cut 2 bases from V and 1 base from J; bases unmatched to any gene: 3. This CDR3 reads CASSLSGTGGQETQYF. The CDR3 bases are TGTGCCAGCAGCTTAAGCGGGACAGGGGGCCAAGAGACCCAGTACTTC.

The CDR3, as DNA: TGTGCCAGCAGCCTGGAGGGTGGCACTGAAGCTTTCTTT. Its translation: CASSLEGGTEAFF. V gene TRBV5-5 combines with J gene TRBJ1-1, with unresolved D. V lost 4 bases, J lost 4 bases, and 11 bases lay in between. Germline CDR1 SGHKS, CDR2 YYEKEE (reference sequence). The CDR3 runs 13 residues.

The chain employs TRBV19 and TRBJ2-5; no clear D gene. This CDR3 comprises 13 residues. V was shortened by 2 bases and J by 4 bases, with 8 bases between the two germline ends. Germline V lookup: CDR1 LNHDA, CDR2 SQIVND (reference sequence). The CDR3 coding sequence is TGTGCCAGTAGTATAAACTGGGGAGAGACCCAGTACTTC. Protein product: CASSINWGETQYF.

The gene calls are TRBV28 and TRBJ2-1; D is unclear. The CDR3 runs to 13 residues. The V gene's germline CDR1 is MDHEN and CDR2 SYDVKM. V was cut by 6 bases and J by 7 bases, with 13 bases left in between. This chain's CDR3 is CASRTRVLNEQFF. The CDR3 DNA reads as TGTGCCAGCAGGACAAGGGTGCTGAATGAGCAGTTCTTC.

The V gene is TRBV30, the J gene TRBJ1-1; D is unclear. V was shortened by 4 bases and J by 1 base, with 10 bases between the two germline ends. CDR1 is GTSNPN, CDR2 SVGIG, per germline (reference sequence). The CDR3 covers 13 residues. The CDR3 is CAWKRTRNTEAFF. In DNA, the CDR3 is TGTGCCTGGAAACGAACGCGGAACACTGAAGCTTTCTTT.

The chain uses TRBV4-2 and TRBJ1-1; no reliable D call. The germline V gene encodes CDR1 LGHNA and CDR2 YNFKEQ. Trimming removed 1 base at V and 5 bases at J, with 14 bases between. This CDR3 is built from 15 residues. The CDR3 DNA follows: TGTGCCAGCAGCCAAGGAGGCCGGGAAGGGACTGAAGCTTTCTTT. Its translation is CASSQGGREGTEAFF.

The chain has TRBV4-1 and TRBJ2-4; D is perhaps TRBD2 (5 bases). Trimming stripped 4 bases from V and 4 bases from J, with 11 bases between. The length of the CDR3 is 14 residues. The germline V gene has CDR1 MGHRA and CDR2 YSYEKL. The CDR3 loop is CASSRFRLKNIQYF. The CDR3 bases are TGCGCCAGCAGCCGATTTAGACTAAAAAACATTCAGTACTTC.

This chain joins TRBV6-1 and TRBJ1-3, with unresolved D. The length of the CDR3 is 15 residues. V lost 4 bases and J lost 8, with 18 bases in between. Germline CDR1 is MNHNS and CDR2 is SASEGT. The CDR3 reads CASSGRIYAGDTIYF. Written as DNA, the CDR3 is TGTGCCAGCAGTGGAAGGATTTATGCTGGGGACACCATATATTTT.

The rearrangement uses TRBV30 and TRBJ2-1; D perhaps matches TRBD2 (6 bases). The CDR3 loop spans 14 amino acids. Trimming removed 4 bases from V and 7 bases from J, with 17 bases in between. CDR1 is GTSNPN and CDR2 is SVGIG in the germline V gene (reference sequence). This chain's CDR3 is CAWNFAGRNNEQFF. CDR3 coding DNA: TGTGCCTGGAATTTTGCGGGAAGGAATAATGAGCAGTTCTTC.

V is TRBV5-1 and J is TRBJ2-3; D is undetermined. The germline CDR1 and CDR2 sequences are SGHRS and YFSETQ. The ends were cut back, 4 bases at V and 1 base at J, with 10 bases in the middle. The CDR3 is 14 residues long. The CDR3 sequence is CASSHQERTDTQYF. DNA for the CDR3: TGCGCCAGCAGCCACCAAGAGCGCACAGATACGCAGTATTTT. The complete variable domain, with remaining parts taken from reference TRBV5-1 and TRBJ2-3, reads KAGVTQTPRYLIKTRGQQVTLSCSPISGHRSVSWYQQTPGQGLQFLFEYFSETQRNKGNFPGRFSGRQFSNSRSEMNVSTLELGDSALYLCASSHQERTDTQYFGPGTRLTVL.

This clone came up once. The rearrangement uses TRBV6-5 and TRBJ2-7; D is undetermined. The CDR3 has 14 residues. Germline lookup yields CDR1 MNHEY and CDR2 SVGAGI. Trimming stripped 6 bases from V and 0 bases from J, with 12 bases between. The CDR3 DNA follows: TGTGCCAGCAGCCGTACGCCCCCCTCCTACGAGCAGTACTTC. Amino acids: CASSRTPPSYEQYF.

The chain uses TRBV6-5 and TRBJ2-7; TRBD2 is a possible D gene (6 bases). The CDR3 is 14 amino acids. Looked up from germline, CDR1 is MNHEY and CDR2 is SVGAGI. V gave up 4 bases and J gave up 4 bases, with 14 bases separating them. The CDR3 protein is CASSLTREVYEQYF. The CDR3 DNA is TGTGCCAGCAGTTTGACCAGGGAGGTTTACGAGCAGTACTTC.

V and J are TRBV9 and TRBJ2-3; the D is unclear. Germline CDR1 reads SGDLS; CDR2 reads YYNGEE. CDR3 size: 15 residues. V was clipped by 0 bases and J by 2 bases, with 10 bases between them. This CDR3 is CASSVEARTTDTQYF. The CDR3 DNA reads TGTGCCAGCAGCGTAGAAGCCAGGACCACAGATACGCAGTATTTT.